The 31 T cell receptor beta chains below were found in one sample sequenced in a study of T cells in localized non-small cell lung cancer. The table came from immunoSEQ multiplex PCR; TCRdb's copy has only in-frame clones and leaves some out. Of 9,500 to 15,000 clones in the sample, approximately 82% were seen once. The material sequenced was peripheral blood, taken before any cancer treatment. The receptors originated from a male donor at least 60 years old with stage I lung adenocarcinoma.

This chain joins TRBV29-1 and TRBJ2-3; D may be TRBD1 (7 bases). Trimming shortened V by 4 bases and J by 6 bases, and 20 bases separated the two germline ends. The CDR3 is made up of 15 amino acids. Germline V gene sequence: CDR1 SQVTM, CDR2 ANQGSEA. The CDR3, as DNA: TGCAGCGTTGGGAGGGGGCTCTACGCGCAGGATACGCAGTATTTT. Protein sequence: CSVGRGLYAQDTQYF.

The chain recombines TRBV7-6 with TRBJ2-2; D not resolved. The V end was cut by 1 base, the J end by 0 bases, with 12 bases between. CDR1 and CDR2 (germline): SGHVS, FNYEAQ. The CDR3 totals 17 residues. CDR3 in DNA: TGTGCCAGCAGCTTAGATCTCCCGTATTCGAACACCGGGGAGCTGTTTTTT. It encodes CASSLDLPYSNTGELFF.

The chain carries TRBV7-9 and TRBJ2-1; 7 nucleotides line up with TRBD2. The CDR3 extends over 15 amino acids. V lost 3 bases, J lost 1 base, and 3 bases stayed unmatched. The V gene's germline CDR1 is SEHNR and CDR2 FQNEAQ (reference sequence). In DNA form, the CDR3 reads TGTGCCAGCAGCTTTGAGGGAGGGTCCTACAATGAGCAGTTCTTC. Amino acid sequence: CASSFEGGSYNEQFF. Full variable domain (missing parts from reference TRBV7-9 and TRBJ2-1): DTGVSQNPRHKITKRGQNVTFRCDPISEHNRLYWYRQTLGQGPEFLTYFQNEAQLEKSRLLSDRFSAERPKGSFSTLEIQRTEQGDSAMYLCASSFEGGSYNEQFFGPGTRLTVL.

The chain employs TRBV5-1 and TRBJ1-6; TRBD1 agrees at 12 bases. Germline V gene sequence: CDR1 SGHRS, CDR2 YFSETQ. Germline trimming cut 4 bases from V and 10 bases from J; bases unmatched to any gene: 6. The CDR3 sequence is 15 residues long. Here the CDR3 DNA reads TGCGCCAGCAGCCTCGGAGGGACAGGGGGCTCACCCCTCCACTTT. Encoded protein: CASSLGGTGGSPLHF.

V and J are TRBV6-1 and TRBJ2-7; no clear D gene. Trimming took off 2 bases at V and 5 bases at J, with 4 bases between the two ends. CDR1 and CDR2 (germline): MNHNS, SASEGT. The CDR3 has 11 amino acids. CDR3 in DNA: TGTGCCAGCAGTGAACCAGACGAGCAGTACTTC. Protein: CASSEPDEQYF.

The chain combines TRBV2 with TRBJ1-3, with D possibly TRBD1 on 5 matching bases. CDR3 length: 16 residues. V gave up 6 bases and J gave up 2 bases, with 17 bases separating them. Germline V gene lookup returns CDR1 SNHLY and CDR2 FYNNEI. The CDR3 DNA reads TGTGCCAGCAGCGGAAGCGCAGGGAAGGCTGGAAACACCATATATTTT. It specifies CASSGSAGKAGNTIYF.

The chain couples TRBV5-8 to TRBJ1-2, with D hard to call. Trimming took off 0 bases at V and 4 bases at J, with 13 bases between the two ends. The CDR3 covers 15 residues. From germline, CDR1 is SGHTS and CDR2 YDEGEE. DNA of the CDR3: TGTGCCAGCAGCTTGGAAACAGCGTCTATCTATGGCTACACCTTC. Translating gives CASSLETASIYGYTF.

CDR3 DNA: TGTGCCAGCAGCTTAGGTCCGTCCGGGGCGACCCAGTACTTC. It codes for CASSLGPSGATQYF. The chain joins TRBV7-2 to TRBJ2-5; D could derive from TRBD1 or TRBD2 (5 bases each). The CDR3 loop spans 14 amino acids. Germline values: CDR1 SGHTA, CDR2 FQGNSA. V dropped 1 base and J dropped 7 bases, with 13 bases sitting between them.

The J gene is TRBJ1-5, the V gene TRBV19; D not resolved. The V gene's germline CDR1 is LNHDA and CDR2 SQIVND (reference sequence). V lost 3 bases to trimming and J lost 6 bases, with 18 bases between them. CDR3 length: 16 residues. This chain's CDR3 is CASSIIVGWEGQPQHF. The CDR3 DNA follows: TGTGCCAGTAGTATTATTGTAGGCTGGGAGGGTCAGCCCCAGCATTTT. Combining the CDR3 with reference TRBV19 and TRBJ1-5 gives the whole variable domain DGGITQSPKYLFRKEGQNVTLSCEQNLNHDAMYWYRQDPGQGLRLIYYSQIVNDFQKGDIAEGYSVSREKKESFPLTVTSAQKNPTAFYLCASSIIVGWEGQPQHFGDGTRLSIL.

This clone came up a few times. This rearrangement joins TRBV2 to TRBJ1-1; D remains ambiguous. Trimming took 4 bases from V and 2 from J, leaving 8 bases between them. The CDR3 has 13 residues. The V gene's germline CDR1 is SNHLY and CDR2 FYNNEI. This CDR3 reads CASSGQSNTEAFF. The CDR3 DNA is TGTGCCAGCAGTGGGCAGAGCAACACTGAAGCTTTCTTT.

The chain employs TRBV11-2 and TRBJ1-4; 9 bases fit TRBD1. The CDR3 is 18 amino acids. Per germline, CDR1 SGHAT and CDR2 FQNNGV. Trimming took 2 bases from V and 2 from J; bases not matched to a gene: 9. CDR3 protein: CASSLHRTGDYTNEKLFF. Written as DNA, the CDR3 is TGTGCCAGCAGCTTACACCGGACAGGGGATTATACTAATGAAAAACTGTTTTTT.

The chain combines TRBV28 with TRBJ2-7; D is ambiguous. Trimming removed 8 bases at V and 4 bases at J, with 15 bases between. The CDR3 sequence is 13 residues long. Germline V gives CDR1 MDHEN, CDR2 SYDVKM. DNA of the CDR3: TGTGCCAGCTCGACCCCTCGACCTTACGAGCAGTACTTC. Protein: CASSTPRPYEQYF. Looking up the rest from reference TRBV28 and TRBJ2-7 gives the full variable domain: DVKVTQSSRYLVKRTGEKVFLECVQDMDHENMFWYRQDPGLGLRLIYFSYDVKMKEKGDIPEGYSVSREKKERFSLILESASTNQTSMYLCASSTPRPYEQYFGPGTRLTVT.

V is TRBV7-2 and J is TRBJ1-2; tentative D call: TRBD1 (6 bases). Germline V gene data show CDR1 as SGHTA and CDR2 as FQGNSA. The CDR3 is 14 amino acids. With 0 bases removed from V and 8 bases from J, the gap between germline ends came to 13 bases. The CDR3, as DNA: TGTGCCAGCAGCTTAGCTGCAGGGGCAAGCGGCTACACCTTC. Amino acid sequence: CASSLAAGASGYTF.

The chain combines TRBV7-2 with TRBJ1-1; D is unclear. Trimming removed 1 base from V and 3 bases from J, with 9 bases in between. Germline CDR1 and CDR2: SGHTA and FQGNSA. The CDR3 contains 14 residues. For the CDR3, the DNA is TGTGCCAGCAGCTTAGATGGAGTAGACACTGAAGCTTTCTTT. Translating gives CASSLDGVDTEAFF.

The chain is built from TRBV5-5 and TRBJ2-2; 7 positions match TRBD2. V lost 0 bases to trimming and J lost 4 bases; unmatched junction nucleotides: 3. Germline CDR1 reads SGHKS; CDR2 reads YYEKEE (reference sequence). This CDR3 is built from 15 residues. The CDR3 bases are TGTGCCAGCAGCTTGGCCGGGGGGTCCACCGGGGAGCTGTTTTTT. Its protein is CASSLAGGSTGELFF.

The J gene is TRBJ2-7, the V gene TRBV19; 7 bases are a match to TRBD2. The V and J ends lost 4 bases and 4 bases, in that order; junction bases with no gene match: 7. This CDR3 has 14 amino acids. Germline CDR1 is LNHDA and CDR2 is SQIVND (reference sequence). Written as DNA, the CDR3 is TGTGCCAGTAGTAGGGAGGGAATGATGTACGAGCAGTACTTC. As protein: CASSREGMMYEQYF.

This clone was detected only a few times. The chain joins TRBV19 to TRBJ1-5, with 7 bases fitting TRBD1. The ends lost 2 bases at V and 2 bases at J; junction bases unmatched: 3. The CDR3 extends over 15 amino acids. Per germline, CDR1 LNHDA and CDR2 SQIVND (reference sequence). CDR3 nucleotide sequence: TGTGCCAGTAGTATAATACAGGGGCGCAATCAGCCCCAGCATTTT. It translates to CASSIIQGRNQPQHF.

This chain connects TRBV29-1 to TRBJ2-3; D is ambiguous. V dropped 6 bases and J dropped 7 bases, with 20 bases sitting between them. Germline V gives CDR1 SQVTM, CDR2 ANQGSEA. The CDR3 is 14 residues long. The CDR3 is CSVYPPGTPNTQYF. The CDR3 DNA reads TGCAGCGTCTATCCTCCCGGCACCCCCAATACGCAGTATTTT.

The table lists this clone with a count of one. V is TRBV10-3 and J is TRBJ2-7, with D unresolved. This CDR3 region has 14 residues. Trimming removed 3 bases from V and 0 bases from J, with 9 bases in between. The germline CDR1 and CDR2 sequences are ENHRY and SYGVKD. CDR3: CAISDQPSSYEQYF. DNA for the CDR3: TGTGCCATCAGTGACCAGCCTAGCTCCTACGAGCAGTACTTC.

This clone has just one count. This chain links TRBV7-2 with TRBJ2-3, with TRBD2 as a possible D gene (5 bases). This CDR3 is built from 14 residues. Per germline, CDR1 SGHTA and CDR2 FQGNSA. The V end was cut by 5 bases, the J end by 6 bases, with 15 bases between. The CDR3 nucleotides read TGTGCCAGCAGCCCCGGACCGGGGTTGGATACGCAGTATTTT. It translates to CASSPGPGLDTQYF. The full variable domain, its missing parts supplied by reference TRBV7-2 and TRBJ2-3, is GAGVSQSPSNKVTEKGKDVELRCDPISGHTALYWYRQSLGQGLEFLIYFQGNSAPDKSGLPSDRFSAERTGGSVSTLTIQRTQQEDSAVYLCASSPGPGLDTQYFGPGTRLTVL.

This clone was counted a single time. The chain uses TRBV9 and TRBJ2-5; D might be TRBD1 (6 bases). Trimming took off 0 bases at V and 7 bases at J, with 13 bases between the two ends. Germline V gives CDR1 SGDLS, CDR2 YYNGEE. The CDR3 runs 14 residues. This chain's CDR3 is CASSVEQGSRTQYF. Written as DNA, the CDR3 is TGTGCCAGCAGCGTAGAACAGGGCTCCAGGACCCAGTACTTC.

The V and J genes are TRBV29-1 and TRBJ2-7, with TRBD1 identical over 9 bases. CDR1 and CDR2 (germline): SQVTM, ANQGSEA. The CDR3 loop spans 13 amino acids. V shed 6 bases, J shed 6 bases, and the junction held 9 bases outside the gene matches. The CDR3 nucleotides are TGCAGCGTCCTTTCAACAGGGGGCCGCGAGCAGTACTTC. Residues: CSVLSTGGREQYF.

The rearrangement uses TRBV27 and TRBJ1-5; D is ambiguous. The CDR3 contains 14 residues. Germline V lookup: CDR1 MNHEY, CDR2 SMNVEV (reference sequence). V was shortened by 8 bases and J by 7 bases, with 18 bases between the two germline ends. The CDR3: CASPFRYTGQPQHF. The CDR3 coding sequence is TGTGCCAGCCCCTTCCGATATACCGGCCAGCCCCAGCATTTT.

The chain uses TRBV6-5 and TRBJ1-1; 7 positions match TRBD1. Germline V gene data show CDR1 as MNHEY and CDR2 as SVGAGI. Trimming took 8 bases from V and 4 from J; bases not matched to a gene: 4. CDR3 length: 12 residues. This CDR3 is CASQGDTTEAFF. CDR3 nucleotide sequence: TGTGCCAGCCAGGGGGATACCACTGAAGCTTTCTTT.

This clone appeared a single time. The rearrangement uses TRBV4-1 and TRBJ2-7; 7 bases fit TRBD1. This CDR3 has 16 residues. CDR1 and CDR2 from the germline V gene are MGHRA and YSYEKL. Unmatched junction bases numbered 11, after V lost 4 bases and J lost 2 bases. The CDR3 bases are TGCGCCAGCAGCCTAAAAACAGGGGCCGACCCCTACGAGCAGTACTTC. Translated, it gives CASSLKTGADPYEQYF.

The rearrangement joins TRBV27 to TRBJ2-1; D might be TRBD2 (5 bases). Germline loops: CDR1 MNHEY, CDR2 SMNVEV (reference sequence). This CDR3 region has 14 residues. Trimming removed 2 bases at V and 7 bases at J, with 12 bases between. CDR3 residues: CASSLTRFVNEQFF. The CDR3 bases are TGTGCCAGCAGTTTAACTAGATTCGTGAATGAGCAGTTCTTC.

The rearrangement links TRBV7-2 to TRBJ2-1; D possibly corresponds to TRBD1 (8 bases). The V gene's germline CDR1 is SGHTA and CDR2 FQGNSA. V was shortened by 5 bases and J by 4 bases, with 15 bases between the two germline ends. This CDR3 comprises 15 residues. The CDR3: CASSQHRGGYNEQFF. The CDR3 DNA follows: TGTGCCAGCAGCCAACACAGGGGGGGGTACAATGAGCAGTTCTTC.

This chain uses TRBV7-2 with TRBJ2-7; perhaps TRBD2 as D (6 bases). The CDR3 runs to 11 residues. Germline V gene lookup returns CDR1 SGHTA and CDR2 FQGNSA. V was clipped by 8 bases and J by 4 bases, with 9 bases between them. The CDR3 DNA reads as TGTGCCAGCGGGCGGGAATACGAGCAGTACTTC. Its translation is CASGREYEQYF.

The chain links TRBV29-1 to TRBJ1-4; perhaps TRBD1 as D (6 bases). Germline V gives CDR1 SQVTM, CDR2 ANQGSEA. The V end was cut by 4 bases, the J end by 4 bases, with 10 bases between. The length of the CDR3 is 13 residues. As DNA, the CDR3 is TGCAGCGTTGGGGGGGCAGTTAATGAAAAACTGTTTTTT. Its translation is CSVGGAVNEKLFF.

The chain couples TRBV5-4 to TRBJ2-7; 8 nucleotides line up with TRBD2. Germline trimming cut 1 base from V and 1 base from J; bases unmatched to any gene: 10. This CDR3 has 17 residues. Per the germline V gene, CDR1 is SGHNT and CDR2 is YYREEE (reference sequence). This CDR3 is CASSLTRGGKDSYEQYF. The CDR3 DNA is TGTGCCAGCAGCTTGACCCGGGGGGGGAAAGATTCCTACGAGCAGTACTTC.

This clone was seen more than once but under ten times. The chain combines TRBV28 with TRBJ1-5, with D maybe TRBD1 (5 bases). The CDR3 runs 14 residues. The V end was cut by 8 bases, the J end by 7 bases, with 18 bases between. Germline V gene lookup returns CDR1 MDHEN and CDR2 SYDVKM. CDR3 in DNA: TGTGCCAGCCTCCCGGCGGGGGAGGGACAGCCCCAGCATTTT. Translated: CASLPAGEGQPQHF. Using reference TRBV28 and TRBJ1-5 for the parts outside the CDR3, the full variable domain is DVKVTQSSRYLVKRTGEKVFLECVQDMDHENMFWYRQDPGLGLRLIYFSYDVKMKEKGDIPEGYSVSREKKERFSLILESASTNQTSMYLCASLPAGEGQPQHFGDGTRLSIL.